This is a list of T cell receptor beta chains from one sample in a study of shared clonotypes between healthy human individuals. The assay was immunoSEQ multiplex PCR, and TCRdb's table has in-frame clones only and misses some. The sample records over 2 million clones, less than 95% being singletons. Sequenced: naive CD4+ T cells from PBMCs. The receptors originated from a man aged 18 to 30 in good health. Some clones in this sample may be carry-over from other donors' samples. Each CDR3 is given with its conserved first and last residue. D genes are given only for firm matches. A clone size is listed for some rows: how often the clone was seen (once, few, many), or a class if it is expanded.

clone size	CDR3 length	J gene	V gene	D gene	CDR3 DNA	CDR3 protein
.	15	TRBJ1-3	TRBV7-7	TRBD1	TGTGCCAGCAGCGAACAGGGGCTCCTTGGAAACACCATATATTTT	CASSEQGLLGNTIYF
.	16	TRBJ2-3	TRBV28	TRBD2	TGTGCCAGCAGTTTAACCCAGCGGGAGGTTCTAGATACGCAGTATTTT	CASSLTQREVLDTQYF
.	14	TRBJ2-3	TRBV29-1	.	TGCAGCGTTGCCCCCGGGAACTTTCCAGATACGCAGTATTTT	CSVAPGNFPDTQYF
few	14	TRBJ1-2	TRBV4-2	.	TGTGCCAGCAGCCAAGAGAGAGGTGACTATGGCTACACCTTC	CASSQERGDYGYTF
.	13	TRBJ1-4	TRBV28	.	TGTGCCAGCAGTCAGGGCACCTTAGAAAAACTGTTTTTT	CASSQGTLEKLFF
.	15	TRBJ2-5	TRBV7-9	.	TGTGCCAGCAGCTTCCACCTCCTGGGGAAAGAGACCCAGTACTTC	CASSFHLLGKETQYF
.	15	TRBJ1-1	TRBV6-4	TRBD1	TGTGCCAGCAGTGAGTCAGGGGGCGTGTGGACTGAAGCTTTCTTT	CASSESGGVWTEAFF
.	13	TRBJ2-7	TRBV10-3	.	TGTGCCATCAGTGGGACGGGCTCCTACGAGCAGTACTTC	CAISGTGSYEQYF
.	13	TRBJ1-3	TRBV9	.	TGTGCCAGCATGAGGGACTCTGGAAACACCATATATTTT	CASMRDSGNTIYF
.	15	TRBJ1-1	TRBV7-3	.	TGTGCCAGCAGCCCGGGCGGGGGGATGAACACTGAAGCTTTCTTT	CASSPGGGMNTEAFF
once	15	TRBJ2-1	TRBV29-1	TRBD1	TGCAGCGTTCTAACGGGACAGGGAATTGACAATGAGCAGTTCTTC	CSVLTGQGIDNEQFF
.	12	TRBJ2-7	TRBV15	.	TGTGCCACCAGCCGGGCATCCTACGAGCAGTACTTC	CATSRASYEQYF
.	19	TRBJ2-1	TRBV27	TRBD2	TGTGCCAGCAGTCACGGACTAGCGGGAGCCCAATCCTCCTACAATGAGCAGTTCTTC	CASSHGLAGAQSSYNEQFF
.	16	TRBJ1-3	TRBV28	.	TGTGCCAGCACCGATGCAACGGGAGGGAGAGGAAACACCATATATTTT	CASTDATGGRGNTIYF
.	14	TRBJ2-3	TRBV7-9	.	TGTGCCAGCAGCGCTCGGAGCTTTACAGATACGCAGTATTTT	CASSARSFTDTQYF
.	13	TRBJ1-1	TRBV5-1	TRBD1	TGCGCCAGCAGCCTCCCAGGGGGCACTGAAGCTTTCTTT	CASSLPGGTEAFF
.	14	TRBJ1-2	TRBV6-6	.	TGTGCCAGCAGAGGACTCACGGAAGCCTATGGCTACACCTTC	CASRGLTEAYGYTF
.	13	TRBJ2-3	TRBV28	TRBD2	TGTGCCAGCGGCCCGGGGGAGGGCGATACGCAGTATTTT	CASGPGEGDTQYF
.	15	TRBJ1-2	TRBV5-1	TRBD1	TGCGCCAGCAACCGTGGGACAGGGGATACCTATGGCTACACCTTC	CASNRGTGDTYGYTF
.	17	TRBJ2-1	TRBV18	TRBD2	TGTGCCAGCTCACGTCTGACTAGCGCCACAGCCTACAATGAGCAGTTCTTC	CASSRLTSATAYNEQFF
.	15	TRBJ1-4	TRBV19	TRBD1	TGTGCCAGTAGTACTTCTCGACAGGGTGGGGAAAAACTGTTTTTT	CASSTSRQGGEKLFF
.	15	TRBJ2-1	TRBV9	TRBD1	TGTGCCAGCAGCCCAGGGGGTATTTCATACAATGAGCAGTTCTTC	CASSPGGISYNEQFF
.	18	TRBJ2-3	TRBV27	TRBD2	TGTGCCAGCAGTTTAGGACTAGCGGGAGGGCCGGGCACAGATACGCAGTATTTT	CASSLGLAGGPGTDTQYF
.	15	TRBJ2-5	TRBV18	TRBD2	TGTGCCAGCTCACCGCGGGAGCGTACAGAAGAGACCCAGTACTTC	CASSPRERTEETQYF
.	11	TRBJ1-1	TRBV29-1	.	TGCAGCGCTGGGAGTAACACTGAAGCTTTCTTT	CSAGSNTEAFF
.	14	TRBJ1-4	TRBV2	TRBD1	TGTGCCAGCAGCATGGGACAGGGTCTTGAAAAACTGTTTTTT	CASSMGQGLEKLFF
.	15	TRBJ2-3	TRBV5-6	.	TGTGCCAGCAGCTTGCGGTTAGTCGGCACAGATACGCAGTATTTT	CASSLRLVGTDTQYF
.	14	TRBJ2-7	TRBV27	TRBD1	TGTGCCAGCAGTTTAGGCAGGGGGCTGGTCGAGCAGTACTTC	CASSLGRGLVEQYF
.	14	TRBJ1-1	TRBV11-2	.	TGTGCCAGCAGCTTAGAAATCCAACGTTCTGAAGCTTTCTTT	CASSLEIQRSEAFF
.	16	TRBJ1-3	TRBV7-6	.	TGTGCCAGCAGTTTGGGACATGGGACGACTGGAAACACCATATATTTT	CASSLGHGTTGNTIYF
.	16	TRBJ1-1	TRBV9	.	TGTGCCAGCAGCGTAGGTTTAGCTACTGGGGACACTGAAGCTTTCTTT	CASSVGLATGDTEAFF
.	14	TRBJ2-7	TRBV25-1	TRBD1	TGTGCCACCACACACCGGGACAGGGGCTACGAGCAGTACTTC	CATTHRDRGYEQYF
.	15	TRBJ1-2	TRBV6-5	TRBD1	TGTGCCAGCGGAATGGGACAGGGCGGGAACTATGGCTACACCTTC	CASGMGQGGNYGYTF
.	15	TRBJ2-2	TRBV10-3	.	TGTGCCATCACCCCTGACAGGACGAACACCGGGGAGCTGTTTTTT	CAITPDRTNTGELFF
few	12	TRBJ2-7	TRBV28	.	TGTGCCAGCAGTTTGGGGACCTACGAGCAGTACTTC	CASSLGTYEQYF
few	14	TRBJ2-7	TRBV19	TRBD2	TGTGCCAGTAGCAAACTAGCGGGAGACTACGAGCAGTACTTC	CASSKLAGDYEQYF
.	15	TRBJ2-3	TRBV11-2	TRBD2	TGTGCCAGCAGCTCCCCCGCGGGGGGCACAGATACGCAGTATTTT	CASSSPAGGTDTQYF
.	13	TRBJ2-3	TRBV4-1	.	TGCGCCAGCATGAAGATTGCCACAGATACGCAGTATTTT	CASMKIATDTQYF
.	14	TRBJ2-7	TRBV28	.	TGTGCCAGCACTCCGCCTGGCAGTTACTACGAGCAGTACTTC	CASTPPGSYYEQYF
.	11	TRBJ1-2	TRBV19	.	TGTGCCAGTAGTAGCCACTATGGCTACACCTTC	CASSSHYGYTF
few	14	TRBJ1-5	TRBV4-1	.	TGCGCCAGCAGCCAGGAATTTCGAGTTCAGCCCCAGCATTTT	CASSQEFRVQPQHF
.	18	TRBJ2-7	TRBV28	TRBD2	TGTGCCACCCTAGATACGGCGACTAGCCTCCCCCCTAACTACGAGCAGTACTTC	CATLDTATSLPPNYEQYF
.	15	TRBJ1-5	TRBV7-9	.	TGTGCCAGCAGCTTAGTGGGAAGGGATGATCAGCCCCAGCATTTT	CASSLVGRDDQPQHF
.	17	TRBJ2-1	TRBV15	.	TGTGCCACCAGCAGAGGCCGGGGAGATTCAGTTTACAATGAGCAGTTCTTC	CATSRGRGDSVYNEQFF
.	15	TRBJ2-2	TRBV19	TRBD2	TGTGCCACCGAGGGGGCTAGCGGGAGATCCGGGGAGCTGTTTTTT	CATEGASGRSGELFF
.	15	TRBJ2-7	TRBV6-5	TRBD1	TGTGCCAGCAGTTACTCGGGACAGGGGTTCTACGAGCAGTACTTC	CASSYSGQGFYEQYF
.	15	TRBJ1-2	TRBV5-5	.	TGTGCCAGCAGCTATGGACAGAGAGGGAACTATGGCTACACCTTC	CASSYGQRGNYGYTF
.	17	TRBJ2-3	TRBV2	TRBD2	TGTGCCAGCCGAGGGACTAGCGGGAGGTTCGACACAGATACGCAGTATTTT	CASRGTSGRFDTDTQYF
.	15	TRBJ2-7	TRBV9	TRBD2	TGTGCCAGCAGCCCCGCGGGGGGGTTAACCTACGAGCAGTACTTC	CASSPAGGLTYEQYF
.	14	TRBJ2-5	TRBV5-1	.	TGCGCCAGCAGCTTGAGGGGGGACCAAGAGACCCAGTACTTC	CASSLRGDQETQYF
.	14	TRBJ1-4	TRBV30	TRBD1	TGTGCCTGGCAAACAGGGGGCGGGAGTGAAAAACTGTTTTTT	CAWQTGGGSEKLFF
few	13	TRBJ1-1	TRBV9	.	TGTGCCAGCAGCGTAGCGGGAAACACTGAAGCTTTCTTT	CASSVAGNTEAFF
.	15	TRBJ1-3	TRBV5-1	TRBD1	TGCGCCAGCAGCCCAGGGACAGACTCTGGAAACACCATATATTTT	CASSPGTDSGNTIYF
.	16	TRBJ2-3	TRBV6-6	TRBD1	TGTGCCAGCAGTTCTCCGGGACAGGGGGCTATAGATACGCAGTATTTT	CASSSPGQGAIDTQYF
.	12	TRBJ2-7	TRBV6-6	.	TGTGCCAGCAGCGGGGGATCCTACGAGCAGTACTTC	CASSGGSYEQYF
.	13	TRBJ2-3	TRBV27	.	TGTGCCAGCAGTTGGCCCCCGGCGGATACGCAGTATTTT	CASSWPPADTQYF